This T cell receptor (beta chain) appears in the sequencing data of a study of T cells in Graves' hyperthyroidism and ophthalmopathy. The V gene end was trimmed by 3 bases and the J gene end by 4 bases; junction bases not matched to a gene: 7. The CDR3 spans 15 residues. Germline lookup yields CDR1 SGHTA and CDR2 FQGNSA. This clonotype was counted between two and nine times. There were TCR beta CDR3 regions amplified from RNA transcripts. The HTBI primer set drove a first-round RT-PCR of the TCR CDR3. TCRdb reprocessed the multiplex PCR reads via MiXCR and lists one record per CDR3 protein. The data show about 640,000 distinct CDR3 sequences, less than 25% seen once.

This sequence joins TRBV7-2 and TRBJ1-2; 8 bases align to TRBD1. Sequenced: blood. This TCR came from a man aged 25-45 years with Graves' ophthalmopathy. The CDR3: CASSFGQGHSYGYTF. CDR3 sequence (DNA): TGTGCCAGCAGCTTTGGACAGGGACACAGCTATGGCTACACCTTC.